These 19 T cell receptor beta chains were all obtained from the same sample, sequenced in a study of tumour-infiltrating T cells in Burkitt lymphoma. TCRdb's copy holds only in-frame clones and misses some; the assay was immunoSEQ multiplex PCR. Among 13,000 to 15,000 clones, roughly 80% were seen once, and the ten largest hold roughly 7%. The sample was tumor tissue. The receptors were sampled from a human donor with diffuse large B-cell lymphoma.

The chain has TRBV29-1 and TRBJ1-2; no firm D call. Germline V CDR1 and CDR2: SQVTM, ANQGSEA. The CDR3 consists of 13 residues. The V end lost 3 bases, the J end lost 2 bases, and 10 bases lay between the germline ends. The CDR3 nucleotides read TGCAGCGTTGATCAGGAGACGAACTATGGCTACACCTTC. As protein: CSVDQETNYGYTF.

The rearrangement uses TRBV30 and TRBJ2-1; 7 bases agree with TRBD2. The CDR3 runs to 16 residues. V shed 4 bases, J shed 8 bases, and the junction held 17 bases outside the gene matches. From germline, CDR1 is GTSNPN and CDR2 SVGIG (reference sequence). The CDR3 bases are TGTGCCTGGACCATGGTTGTAGGGAGGGCCGTCTATGAGCAGTTCTTC. The encoded protein is CAWTMVVGRAVYEQFF.

This clone came up a few times. The chain recombines TRBV7-9 with TRBJ2-5, with D possibly matching TRBD2 (6 bases). The CDR3 has 13 amino acids. Trimming pared 5 bases from V and 5 bases from J, leaving 12 bases between. Germline V gene data show CDR1 as SEHNR and CDR2 as FQNEAQ (reference sequence). The CDR3 here is CASSRGDPETQYF. CDR3 nucleotide sequence: TGTGCCAGCAGCCGCGGGGACCCGGAGACCCAGTACTTC.

This sequence joins TRBV7-3 and TRBJ2-5; no definite D call. Trimming pared 2 bases from V and 5 bases from J, leaving 18 bases between. Per germline, CDR1 SGHTA and CDR2 FQGTGA. The CDR3 has 16 residues. This CDR3 is CASSLGYGSDRETQYF. CDR3 DNA sequence: TGTGCCAGCAGCTTAGGATACGGGTCAGATCGGGAGACCCAGTACTTC. Filled out from reference TRBV7-3 and TRBJ2-5, the complete variable domain reads GAGVSQTPSNKVTEKGKYVELRCDPISGHTALYWYRQSLGQGPEFLIYFQGTGAADDSGLPNDRFFAVRPEGSVSTLKIQRTERGDSAVYLCASSLGYGSDRETQYFGPGTRLLVL.

The genes are TRBV4-1 and TRBJ1-4; D unclear. V shed 5 bases and J shed 0 bases, with 16 bases lying between them. There are 17 residues in the CDR3. Germline V lookup: CDR1 MGHRA, CDR2 YSYEKL. The CDR3 here is CASSLGYRGSTNEKLFF. The CDR3, as DNA: TGCGCCAGCAGCTTAGGATACCGAGGGTCAACTAATGAAAAACTGTTTTTT.

In this sample, this clone turned up a few times. J is TRBJ1-5 and V is TRBV4-1; D is ambiguous. Trimming left V 3 bases short and J 0 bases short, with 6 bases between. The germline V gene has CDR1 MGHRA and CDR2 YSYEKL. This CDR3 has 14 residues. The CDR3 DNA reads as TGCGCCAGCAGCCATTGGGGTAGCAATCAGCCCCAGCATTTT. Amino acids: CASSHWGSNQPQHF.

To note about this clone: At one end the junction does not follow the germline gene, possibly because of a read error. The chain uses TRBV19 and TRBJ2-1; D ambiguous. Germline values: CDR1 LNHDA, CDR2 SQIVND (reference sequence). This CDR3 contains 15 residues. CDR3 loop: CASRIAFNSYNEQFF. The CDR3 nucleotides read TGTGCCAGTAGGATAGCCTTTAACTCCTACAATGAGCAGTTCTTC.

V usage is TRBV4-1 and J usage is TRBJ2-3, with 10 bases identical to TRBD2. The CDR3 contains 15 residues. Germline values: CDR1 MGHRA, CDR2 YSYEKL. The V and J ends lost 6 bases and 6 bases, in that order; junction bases with no gene match: 9. CDR3 coding DNA: TGCGCCAGCAGGCGGGCTAGCGGGAGACAGGATACGCAGTATTTT. Translating gives CASRRASGRQDTQYF.

This clone was seen a few times. This chain links TRBV5-6 with TRBJ2-7, with D perhaps TRBD2 (6 bases). The CDR3 has 14 residues. CDR1 SGHDT and CDR2 YYEEEE come from the germline V gene. Trimming took off 3 bases at V and 2 bases at J, with 12 bases between the two ends. The CDR3 DNA reads as TGTGCCAGCAGCTACGGGACTCCAACCTACGAGCAGTACTTC. Its protein product is CASSYGTPTYEQYF.

The chain has TRBV9 and TRBJ1-2, with 7 bases fitting TRBD1. This CDR3 contains 14 residues. V lost 0 bases, J lost 3 bases, and 2 bases stayed unmatched. Germline-derived CDR1 and CDR2 are SGDLS and YYNGEE. The CDR3 protein is CASSVGTGDYGYTF. CDR3 nucleotide sequence: TGTGCCAGCAGCGTAGGTACAGGGGACTATGGCTACACCTTC.

This clone was counted once. The rearrangement uses TRBV5-4 and TRBJ2-2, with TRBD2 matching 9 bases. This CDR3 spans 16 amino acids. CDR1 and CDR2 (germline): SGHNT, YYREEE (reference sequence). J was trimmed by 1 base and V by 4 bases; bases with no gene match: 5. CDR3 sequence reads: CASSRIAGVNTGELFF. As DNA, the CDR3 is TGTGCCAGCAGCCGAATAGCGGGAGTGAACACCGGGGAGCTGTTTTTT.

The rearrangement uses TRBV7-8 and TRBJ1-5; a weak D match, TRBD1 (5 bases). Germline-derived CDR1 and CDR2 are SGHVS and FQNEAQ. V was shortened by 4 bases and J by 6 bases, with 22 bases between the two germline ends. This CDR3 has 17 residues. The CDR3 here is CASSSGNIGAFSQPQHF. CDR3 coding DNA: TGTGCCAGCAGCTCAGGTAATATCGGGGCGTTCAGTCAGCCCCAGCATTTT.

This clone came up once. The V call is TRBV19, the J call TRBJ2-3; 9 bases are a match to TRBD1. The germline CDR1 and CDR2 sequences are LNHDA and SQIVND (reference sequence). This CDR3 is 13 amino acids long. Losses at the gene ends were 5 bases for V and 14 bases for J; bases not matched to a gene: 11. The DNA of the CDR3 is TGTGCCAGTAGTGCAAAACCGGGACAGGGACTGTATTTT. Its protein product is CASSAKPGQGLYF.

The chain is built from TRBV6-6 and TRBJ1-5; no firm D call. V lost 7 bases and J lost 11, with 18 bases in between. CDR3 length: 13 amino acids. Germline assignment: CDR1 MNHNY and CDR2 SVGAGI (reference sequence). CDR3 nucleotide sequence: TGTGCCAGCATTGCGACTGGGATTGAGGCCCAGCATTTT. Translating gives CASIATGIEAQHF.

The CDR3 DNA is TGCGCCAGCAGTGTAGGGCACGAGCAGTACGTC. Encoded protein: CASSVGHEQYV. The chain joins TRBV10-2 to TRBJ2-7; D remains ambiguous. The germline gives CDR1 WSHSY, CDR2 SAAADI. Deletions cut 4 bases from V and 5 bases from J, with 6 bases between. CDR3 size: 11 residues.

V usage is TRBV4-1 and J usage is TRBJ2-6, with 9 bases fitting TRBD2. Germline V gene lookup returns CDR1 MGHRA and CDR2 YSYEKL. The J segment lost 0 bases and the V segment lost 4 bases, leaving 10 bases of the junction unmatched. The CDR3 covers 19 residues. The CDR3 is CASSLRLLAGPSGANVLTF. The CDR3 DNA is TGCGCCAGCAGCCTCCGGCTGCTAGCGGGACCCTCTGGGGCCAACGTCCTGACTTTC.

A few counts support this clone. V gene TRBV19 combines with J gene TRBJ1-5, with D possibly being TRBD1 (5 bases). This CDR3 contains 14 residues. Per germline, CDR1 LNHDA and CDR2 SQIVND (reference sequence). Trimming removed 7 bases from V and 0 bases from J, with 10 bases in between. In nucleotides, the CDR3 is TGTGCCAGTAATAGGGGTAATAGCAATCAGCCCCAGCATTTT. Its translation: CASNRGNSNQPQHF.

The rearrangement links TRBV10-2 to TRBJ2-3, with D hard to call. Germline V gene sequence: CDR1 WSHSY, CDR2 SAAADI. The CDR3 length is 16 residues. V lost 6 bases and J 0 bases, leaving 16 bases between the germline ends. CDR3 protein: CASSRSGPKSTDTQYF. Here the CDR3 DNA reads TGCGCCAGCAGCCGTTCCGGCCCCAAGAGCACAGATACGCAGTATTTT.

The chain uses TRBV9 and TRBJ2-7; 8 positions agree with TRBD1. The CDR3 consists of 16 residues. J gave up 0 bases and V 2 bases, and 7 bases lay outside the gene matches. Germline V gene lookup returns CDR1 SGDLS and CDR2 YYNGEE. CDR3 region: CASSVGTGGSSYEQYF. Written as DNA, the CDR3 is TGTGCCAGCAGCGTCGGCACAGGGGGTAGCTCCTACGAGCAGTACTTC. Full variable domain (missing parts from reference TRBV9 and TRBJ2-7): DSGVTQTPKHLITATGQRVTLRCSPRSGDLSVYWYQQSLDQGLQFLIQYYNGEERAKGNILERFSAQQFPDLHSELNLSSLELGDSALYFCASSVGTGGSSYEQYFGPGTRLTVT.